These T cell receptor beta chains were read from a single sample in a study of cytomegalovirus exposure and HLA in healthy donors. This table comes from immunoSEQ multiplex PCR, and its TCRdb copy is limited to in-frame clones, with some not included. This table lists some 26,000 clones. Sequencing input: PBMCs. The receptors were sampled from a male donor in good health and CMV-seropositive. CDR3s include the opening cysteine and the closing phenylalanine or tryptophan. D genes are given only for firm matches. Only some rows state a clone size, as once, few, many or a class for expanded clones.

j_call v_call d_call clone_size cdr3_aa cdr3_nt
TRBJ1-5 TRBV30 - - CAWSRGAGQPQHF TGTGCCTGGAGTCGGGGGGCTGGACAGCCCCAGCATTTT
TRBJ2-7 TRBV29-1 - - CSVGAYEQYF TGCAGCGTTGGCGCCTACGAGCAGTACTTC
TRBJ1-2 TRBV6-1 - - CASSEGGGSPYGYTF TGTGCCAGCAGTGAAGGGGGGGGGTCCCCCTATGGCTACACCTTC
TRBJ2-1 TRBV29-1 - - CSLTGLAHNEQFF TGCAGTCTTACTGGACTGGCCCACAATGAGCAGTTCTTC
TRBJ2-1 TRBV5-1 - - CASSLGTGNNEQFF TGCGCCAGCAGCTTGGGAACCGGGAACAATGAGCAGTTCTTC
TRBJ1-1 TRBV18 TRBD1 - CASSPGEGARAFF TGTGCCAGCTCACCAGGCGAGGGGGCGAGAGCTTTCTTT
TRBJ2-4 TRBV30 TRBD1 - CAVKGQALAKNIQYF TGTGCCGTCAAGGGACAGGCCTTAGCCAAAAACATTCAGTACTTC
TRBJ1-5 TRBV27 TRBD1 - CASSLYGTDSDYSNQPQHF TGTGCCAGCAGTTTATACGGGACAGACTCGGATTATAGCAATCAGCCCCAGCATTTT
TRBJ1-1 TRBV7-2 - - CASSFQRRTEAFF TGTGCCAGCAGCTTTCAAAGGCGGACTGAAGCTTTCTTT
TRBJ2-7 TRBV18 - - CASSPQRLVYEQYF TGTGCCAGCTCACCTCAGAGACTGGTCTACGAGCAGTACTTC
TRBJ1-1 TRBV30 - - CAWSAGEAFF TGTGCCTGGAGTGCAGGGGAAGCTTTCTTT
TRBJ1-5 TRBV7-9 TRBD1 - CASSLRRTGFALQPQHF TGTGCCAGCAGCCTAAGACGGACAGGGTTCGCTCTTCAGCCCCAGCATTTT
TRBJ1-1 TRBV5-1 TRBD1 - CASSPKTGETEAFF TGCGCCAGCAGCCCTAAGACAGGGGAAACTGAAGCTTTCTTT
TRBJ1-1 TRBV5-1 - - CASSLGLEATEAFF TGCGCCAGCAGCTTGGGCCTCGAGGCGACTGAAGCTTTCTTT
TRBJ2-4 TRBV13 - - CASSRITGAKNIQYF TGTGCCAGCAGCAGGATTACAGGAGCCAAAAACATTCAGTACTTC
TRBJ1-1 TRBV15 - - CATSREMVRTEAFF TGTGCCACCAGCAGAGAAATGGTACGGACTGAAGCTTTCTTT
TRBJ2-3 TRBV6-4 TRBD1 medium-sized CASSEGTGGTDTQYF TGTGCCAGCAGTGAGGGGACAGGGGGCACAGATACGCAGTATTTT
TRBJ1-1 TRBV18 - - CASSPGGVNTEAFF TGTGCCAGCTCCCCGGGGGGCGTGAACACTGAAGCTTTCTTT
TRBJ1-1 TRBV4-2 - - CASRGTGFTEAFF TGTGCCAGCAGGGGAACGGGGTTCACTGAAGCTTTCTTT
TRBJ1-5 TRBV6-1 - - CASNIRHSNQPQHF TGTGCCAGCAATATTAGACATAGCAATCAGCCCCAGCATTTT
TRBJ2-7 TRBV6-6 TRBD1 - CASSPDFDRVYEQYF TGTGCCAGCAGTCCCGACTTTGACAGGGTTTACGAGCAGTACTTC
TRBJ1-1 TRBV30 TRBD1 - CAWSVLDRGRTEAFF TGTGCCTGGAGTGTACTGGACAGGGGGCGCACTGAAGCTTTCTTT
TRBJ2-2 TRBV5-4 TRBD2 - CASSLEGSGRAFRTGELFF TGTGCCAGCAGCTTGGAAGGTAGCGGGAGGGCCTTTCGCACCGGGGAGCTGTTTTTT
TRBJ2-1 TRBV9 - - CASSVSLGNEQFF TGTGCCAGCAGCGTAAGTCTAGGCAATGAGCAGTTCTTC
TRBJ2-1 TRBV4-3 TRBD2 - CASSLGTSGRNEQFF TGCGCCAGCAGCCTCGGGACTAGCGGGAGAAATGAGCAGTTCTTC
TRBJ2-1 TRBV5-1 TRBD2 - CASSLYGRTSGGNEQFF TGCGCCAGCAGCTTGTACGGGAGGACTAGCGGGGGCAATGAGCAGTTCTTC
TRBJ1-2 TRBV19 - - CASSIASVTQGNGYTF TGTGCCAGTAGTATAGCGTCGGTTACTCAGGGCAATGGCTACACCTTC
TRBJ2-2 TRBV18 - - CASSGTPNTGELFF TGTGCCAGCTCTGGGACTCCAAACACCGGGGAGCTGTTTTTT
TRBJ2-5 TRBV4-3 TRBD2 - CASSPRARGGQETQYF TGCGCCAGCAGCCCCCGCGCCCGGGGGGGGCAAGAGACCCAGTACTTC
TRBJ1-2 TRBV6-5 TRBD1 - CASSEDREGYTF TGTGCCAGCAGTGAGGACAGGGAAGGCTACACCTTC
TRBJ2-5 TRBV9 TRBD2 - CASSTPNAGGGETQYF TGTGCCAGCAGCACGCCTAACGCCGGGGGGGGAGAGACCCAGTACTTC
TRBJ2-3 TRBV5-1 TRBD2 - CASSLAGATDTQYF TGCGCCAGCAGTCTAGCGGGAGCGACAGATACGCAGTATTTT
TRBJ1-2 TRBV30 - - CAWSILYRTVGYGYTF TGTGCCTGGAGTATACTCTACAGAACCGTGGGCTATGGCTACACCTTC
TRBJ2-2 TRBV30 - - CAWSAEGWTGELFF TGTGCCTGGAGTGCGGAGGGGTGGACCGGGGAGCTGTTTTTT
TRBJ1-4 TRBV19 - - CASSIDLSGNGEKLFF TGTGCCAGTAGTATAGATCTCTCCGGGAACGGTGAAAAACTGTTTTTT
TRBJ1-1 TRBV5-5 - - CASSLSTGFPEAFF TGTGCCAGCAGCTTGTCAACAGGGTTTCCTGAAGCTTTCTTT
TRBJ2-7 TRBV5-1 TRBD1 - CASSLGTEGGEQYF TGCGCCAGCAGCCTGGGGACAGAAGGAGGCGAGCAGTACTTC
TRBJ1-2 TRBV21-1 - - CARRPPIYGYTF TGTGCCAGGAGGCCACCAATCTATGGCTACACCTTC
TRBJ1-1 TRBV5-8 - - CASGRRVDTEAFF TGTGCCAGCGGACGCAGGGTAGACACTGAAGCTTTCTTT
TRBJ2-7 TRBV5-1 TRBD1 - CASSLGQGAAEQYF TGCGCCAGCAGCTTGGGACAGGGGGCGGCCGAGCAGTACTTC
TRBJ1-5 TRBV9 - - CASSADPQGSQPQHF TGTGCCAGCAGCGCCGATCCACAGGGAAGTCAGCCCCAGCATTTT
TRBJ2-7 TRBV6-5 TRBD2 - CASSYGGGSFYEQYF TGTGCCAGCAGTTACGGTGGCGGGAGTTTCTACGAGCAGTACTTC
TRBJ2-7 TRBV19 - - CASSTPGRGFHEQYF TGTGCCAGTAGTACACCGGGACGGGGGTTCCACGAGCAGTACTTC
TRBJ1-5 TRBV4-1 - - CASSQEQGGQPQHF TGCGCCAGCAGCCAAGAGCAGGGAGGGCAGCCCCAGCATTTT
TRBJ1-5 TRBV23-1 - - CASSQSRGGNQPQHF TGCGCCAGCAGTCAATCCAGGGGAGGCAATCAGCCCCAGCATTTT
TRBJ2-2 TRBV15 - - CATSRDPVGLNTGELFF TGTGCCACCAGCAGAGATCCGGTGGGGCTGAACACCGGGGAGCTGTTTTTT